The 9 T cell receptor beta chains reported below all come from one sample, sequenced in a study of PD-L1 blockade in urothelial cancer. This table comes from immunoSEQ multiplex PCR, and its TCRdb copy is limited to in-frame clones, with some not included. The data contain about 30,000 clones, roughly nine tenths of them singletons. Time point specified: peripheral blood 6 weeks after treatment start. Sequencing used PBMCs, obtained around atezolizumab (anti-PD-L1) treatment. These receptors all stem from a man aged 80 or over with urothelial cancer.

J is TRBJ2-2 and V is TRBV9, with unresolved D. The germline gives CDR1 SGDLS, CDR2 YYNGEE. This CDR3 region has 16 residues. Trimming removed 0 bases at V and 0 bases at J, with 9 bases between. In nucleotides, the CDR3 is TGTGCCAGCAGCGTAGCTACGGCGGCGAACACCGGGGAGCTGTTTTTT. Protein: CASSVATAANTGELFF.

This chain uses TRBV5-6 with TRBJ1-4; D is undetermined. Germline CDR1 SGHDT, CDR2 YYEEEE. This CDR3 comprises 13 residues. The ends were cut back, 1 base at V and 15 bases at J, with 16 bases in the middle. The CDR3 sequence is CASSLWEGDGLFF. Here the CDR3 DNA reads TGTGCCAGCAGCTTGTGGGAGGGTGATGGATTGTTTTTT.

This clone was detected once. The chain combines TRBV28 with TRBJ2-7; 7 positions match TRBD1. Unmatched junction bases numbered 8, after V lost 6 bases and J lost 0 bases. Germline V gene data show CDR1 as MDHEN and CDR2 as SYDVKM. The CDR3 extends over 15 amino acids. The CDR3 DNA follows: TGTGCCAGCAGCCGACCAAGACAGGGCTCCTACGAGCAGTACTTC. Protein product: CASSRPRQGSYEQYF.

This chain connects TRBV25-1 to TRBJ2-1; 14 nucleotides line up with TRBD2. With V trimmed by 1 base and J by 7 bases, 6 bases remained unmatched. CDR1 and CDR2 from the germline V gene are MGHDK and SYGVNS. This CDR3 region has 17 residues. CDR3 DNA sequence: TGTGCCAGCAGTGAATTGGGGACTAGCGGGAGAAGGAATGAGCAGTTCTTC. This encodes CASSELGTSGRRNEQFF.

This chain uses TRBV5-1 with TRBJ2-7; TRBD2 matches 12 bases. J gave up 0 bases and V 3 bases, and 13 bases lay outside the gene matches. The CDR3 runs 19 residues. CDR1 SGHRS and CDR2 YFSETQ come from the germline V gene. The DNA for the CDR3 is TGCGCCAGCAGCTACGGGACTAGCGGGCCCGCTAGATTCTCCTACGAGCAGTACTTC. Its protein product is CASSYGTSGPARFSYEQYF.

J is TRBJ2-1 and V is TRBV9; TRBD1 might be the D (5 bases). The CDR3 runs to 14 residues. Trimming left V 3 bases short and J 5 bases short, with 12 bases between. Germline V lookup: CDR1 SGDLS, CDR2 YYNGEE. CDR3 sequence (DNA): TGTGCCAGCAGCGCTCGAGACAGAAACAATGAGCAGTTCTTC. Translated: CASSARDRNNEQFF.

The chain is built from TRBV18 and TRBJ1-1; a weak D match, TRBD1 (5 bases). The CDR3 is 17 residues long. Trimming removed 3 bases from V and 2 bases from J, with 19 bases in between. Germline V gene lookup returns CDR1 KGHSH and CDR2 LQKENI. In DNA form, the CDR3 reads TGTGCCAGCTCACCGGGGGGGGGTTACGCACGTAACACTGAAGCTTTCTTT. It yields the protein CASSPGGGYARNTEAFF.

The V gene is TRBV7-2, the J gene TRBJ2-5; 7 bases fit TRBD1. CDR1 and CDR2 from the germline V gene are SGHTA and FQGNSA. CDR3 length: 14 amino acids. The ends lost 5 bases at V and 5 bases at J; junction bases unmatched: 8. The CDR3 DNA is TGTGCCAGCAGCGTCGACAGGGCGGCGGAGACCCAGTACTTC. Protein product: CASSVDRAAETQYF. The full variable domain, rest sourced from reference TRBV7-2 and TRBJ2-5, is GAGVSQSPSNKVTEKGKDVELRCDPISGHTALYWYRQSLGQGLEFLIYFQGNSAPDKSGLPSDRFSAERTGGSVSTLTIQRTQQEDSAVYLCASSVDRAAETQYFGPGTRLLVL.

This sequence joins TRBV4-1 and TRBJ2-1; 10 bases match TRBD2. Germline V CDR1 and CDR2: MGHRA, YSYEKL. V shed 0 bases and J 12 bases; nucleotides not matched to a gene: 8. The CDR3 covers 15 residues. DNA for the CDR3: TGCGCCAGCAGCCAAGATGATAGCGGGAGGCCGACGCAGTTCTTC. As protein: CASSQDDSGRPTQFF.